Only a few counts were recorded for the clone carrying this T cell receptor beta chain. These data belong to a study of identical twins. CDR1 and CDR2 from the germline V gene are SGHVS and FQNEAQ. The CDR3 runs to 19 residues. V dropped 1 base and J dropped 9 bases, with 30 bases sitting between them. TCRdb re-analysed the 5' RACE reads in MiXCR, keeping a single row per CDR3 protein. Among some 230,000 distinct CDR3 sequences listed, 5.5% to 7.5% were seen once. This sample was shared with a second study, whose subject was T cells expressing NK-cell markers.

Sequenced: CD8+ T cells sorted from blood. The sequence was obtained from a woman between 18 and 29 years old in good health. The chain employs TRBV7-8 and TRBJ1-2; D is uncertain. The CDR3 nucleotides read TGTGCCAGCAGCTTAGTGAAACCTGGTCAGCGGATGCCTCAAGGGAGCTACACCTTC. This translates into CASSLVKPGQRMPQGSYTF.